There are a few counts of the clone carrying this T cell receptor beta chain. The antigen is unknown. These data originate in a study of response to subunit inactivated influenza vaccine. Whole-study findings and limits: It was the authors' suggestion that each seasonal influenza vaccination recruits few new T cells.

TCRdb recomputed calls from the RT-PCR reads with MiXCR, one row per CDR3 protein. The sample yields roughly 790,000 distinct CDR3 sequences, approximately 21% seen once. CDR3 size: 15 residues. Trimming cost V 0 bases and J 2 bases, with 11 bases left between them. CDR1 is SGHTA and CDR2 is FQGNSA in the germline V gene. The source is a man in his fifties who received an inactivated influenza vaccine. J is TRBJ2-7 and V is TRBV7-2; no firm D call. Here the sequenced sample was PBMCs from blood, taken 4 to 6 days after vaccination. The CDR3 reads CASSLAQSRTYEQYF. CDR3 nucleotides: TGTGCCAGCAGCTTAGCCCAATCACGGACCTACGAGCAGTACTTC.